This entry describes one T cell receptor beta chain. As yet, its antigen is unknown. Noted treatment: approximately nine-day PBMC culture with coronavirus spike peptide pools or control peptides (ViraFEST assay). After about eleven days of culture, CD4+ T cells were negatively selected. This entry comes from a study of vaccination and CD4 T cells after COVID-19. Germline V gene sequence: CDR1 SGDLS, CDR2 YYNGEE. This CDR3 has 14 residues. The ends were cut back, 0 bases at V and 2 bases at J, with 8 bases in the middle. Cultured CD4+ T-cell DNA underwent Oncomine TCR Beta short-read sequencing. TCRdb fed the PCR reads into MiXCR, producing one record per CDR3 protein. The sample lists approximately 4,600 distinct CDR3 sequences; 30% to 35% were seen once.

The specimen sequenced was CD4+ T cells from blood, cultured in vitro. The sequence was obtained from a human donor who had recovered from COVID-19. V usage is TRBV9 and J usage is TRBJ1-2; TRBD1 is a possible D gene (6 bases). In DNA, the CDR3 is TGTGCCAGCAGCGTAGAGGGGGGAAACTATGGCTACACCTTC. The encoded protein is CASSVEGGNYGYTF.